The 28 T cell receptor beta chains below come from one sample, sequenced in a study of T cell responses to AZD1222 COVID-19 vaccine. Clones were read by immunoSEQ multiplex PCR, and TCRdb kept only the in-frame ones, dropping some. Of fewer than 110,000 clones listed, roughly 86% are singletons. Material: peripheral blood, obtained on day 0 of AZD1222 vaccination. Source of these receptors: an adult in good health.

Here the CDR3 DNA reads TGTGCCAGCAGCAGAAACGATGAGCAGTTCTTC. Protein product: CASSRNDEQFF. J is TRBJ2-1 and V is TRBV7-2, with D unresolved. CDR3 length: 11 residues. Germline assignment: CDR1 SGHTA and CDR2 FQGNSA. Trimming left V 5 bases short and J 8 bases short, with 7 bases between.

This sequence joins TRBV28 and TRBJ1-6, with D unresolved. Trimming cost V 5 bases and J 0 bases, with 11 bases left between them. CDR1 is MDHEN, CDR2 SYDVKM, per germline. The CDR3 is 16 amino acids. The CDR3 sequence is CASSPDKSSYNSPLHF. Here the CDR3 DNA reads TGTGCCAGCAGTCCTGATAAGAGCTCCTATAATTCACCCCTCCACTTT.

The rearrangement uses TRBV28 and TRBJ1-2, with D tentatively TRBD1 (5 bases). The CDR3 has 14 amino acids. The germline CDR1 and CDR2 sequences are MDHEN and SYDVKM. V lost 1 base and J lost 4, with 10 bases in between. This chain's CDR3 is CASSLLDNRYGYTF. The CDR3, as DNA: TGTGCCAGCAGTTTATTGGACAATCGCTATGGCTACACCTTC.

V gene TRBV5-1 combines with J gene TRBJ2-1; D uncertain. The V gene lost 3 bases and the J gene lost 0 bases, with 10 bases spanning the gap. CDR3 length: 15 amino acids. Germline CDR1 SGHRS, CDR2 YFSETQ. This CDR3 is CASSWVGSSYNEQFF. The DNA of the CDR3 is TGCGCCAGCAGCTGGGTGGGAAGCTCCTACAATGAGCAGTTCTTC.

The chain is built from TRBV7-9 and TRBJ2-2, with D maybe TRBD2 (6 bases). Germline values: CDR1 SEHNR, CDR2 FQNEAQ (reference sequence). The ends were cut back, 1 base at V and 6 bases at J, with 18 bases in the middle. The CDR3 has 17 residues. The CDR3 coding sequence is TGTGCCAGCAGCTTAGTCGGGCGGGGAAGGAGCGCCGGGGAGCTGTTTTTT. Its translation is CASSLVGRGRSAGELFF.

This clone came up a few times. J is TRBJ2-5 and V is TRBV5-1, with 9 bases fitting TRBD1. CDR3 length equals 15 residues. CDR1 is SGHRS and CDR2 is YFSETQ in the germline V gene. J was trimmed by 1 base and V by 4 bases; bases with no gene match: 5. The CDR3 coding sequence is TGCGCCAGCAGCACCACAGGGGGCCCCCAAGAGACCCAGTACTTC. It translates to CASSTTGGPQETQYF.

The rearrangement uses TRBV6-5 and TRBJ2-1; TRBD1 aligns across 9 bases. V lost 0 bases to trimming and J lost 12 bases; unmatched junction nucleotides: 6. Germline CDR1 and CDR2: MNHEY and SVGAGI. This CDR3 contains 14 residues. This CDR3 is CASSYSRQGVLQFF. The CDR3 DNA is TGTGCCAGCAGTTACTCCCGACAGGGGGTTCTGCAGTTCTTC.

This chain connects TRBV19 to TRBJ2-2; tentative D call: TRBD2 (5 bases). The CDR3 contains 13 residues. Trimming left V 10 bases short and J 0 bases short, with 9 bases between. Looked up from germline, CDR1 is LNHDA and CDR2 is SQIVND (reference sequence). The CDR3 is CATLDSNTGELFF. The CDR3 bases are TGTGCCACCTTGGACTCGAACACCGGGGAGCTGTTTTTT.

CDR3 nucleotides: TGTGCCAGCAGCTTATCGTGGGCTGAAGACGGCTACACCTTC. Translation: CASSLSWAEDGYTF. This chain links TRBV7-2 with TRBJ1-2, with D uncertain. Trimming pared 2 bases from V and 8 bases from J, leaving 15 bases between. The germline V gene encodes CDR1 SGHTA and CDR2 FQGNSA. This CDR3 spans 14 amino acids.

The genes are TRBV19 and TRBJ2-3, with a weak D call TRBD2 (6 bases). CDR1 is LNHDA, CDR2 SQIVND, per germline (reference sequence). The CDR3 covers 14 residues. V was trimmed by 3 bases and J by 3 bases, leaving 10 bases between them. CDR3 loop: CASSIVRGTDTQYF. CDR3 in DNA: TGTGCCAGTAGTATTGTGCGGGGAACAGATACGCAGTATTTT.

The J gene is TRBJ1-2, the V gene TRBV10-3; D is ambiguous. There are 15 residues in the CDR3. The germline gives CDR1 ENHRY, CDR2 SYGVKD. With 4 bases removed from V and 3 bases from J, the gap between germline ends came to 15 bases. DNA for the CDR3: TGTGCCATCAGTGCCCCCGGGGAGGGCTACTATGGCTACACCTTC. Encoded protein: CAISAPGEGYYGYTF.

This chain connects TRBV29-1 to TRBJ2-6; D not certain. V was shortened by 1 base and J by 0 bases, with 7 bases between the two germline ends. The CDR3 consists of 15 residues. The germline gives CDR1 SQVTM, CDR2 ANQGSEA. The CDR3 loop reads CSVEVRNSGANVLTF. The CDR3 region has the DNA TGCAGCGTTGAAGTGCGAAACTCTGGGGCCAACGTCCTGACTTTC.

The chain couples TRBV19 to TRBJ1-2, with D unresolved. Germline V CDR1 and CDR2: LNHDA, SQIVND (reference sequence). The ends were cut back, 5 bases at V and 8 bases at J, with 15 bases in the middle. This CDR3 spans 13 amino acids. In DNA form, the CDR3 reads TGTGCCAGTAGTTTACCATCGACGCAGGGCTACACCTTC. Protein product: CASSLPSTQGYTF. Supplemented by reference TRBV19 and TRBJ1-2, the full variable domain reads DGGITQSPKYLFRKEGQNVTLSCEQNLNHDAMYWYRQDPGQGLRLIYYSQIVNDFQKGDIAEGYSVSREKKESFPLTVTSAQKNPTAFYLCASSLPSTQGYTFGSGTRLTVV.

The chain has TRBV5-1 and TRBJ2-7; the match to TRBD1 covers 7 bases. Germline assignment: CDR1 SGHRS and CDR2 YFSETQ. This CDR3 contains 15 residues. The J segment lost 2 bases and the V segment lost 4 bases, leaving 9 bases of the junction unmatched. CDR3 bases: TGCGCCAGCAGCACTCGACAGGGACCCACCTACGAGCAGTACTTC. Its translation is CASSTRQGPTYEQYF. The full variable domain, rest sourced from reference TRBV5-1 and TRBJ2-7, is KAGVTQTPRYLIKTRGQQVTLSCSPISGHRSVSWYQQTPGQGLQFLFEYFSETQRNKGNFPGRFSGRQFSNSRSEMNVSTLELGDSALYLCASSTRQGPTYEQYFGPGTRLTVT.

This clone was counted a single time. The V call is TRBV5-1, the J call TRBJ2-5; 7 positions agree with TRBD1. V gave up 4 bases and J gave up 0 bases; unmatched junction bases: 3. This CDR3 is built from 14 residues. Germline V gene lookup returns CDR1 SGHRS and CDR2 YFSETQ. CDR3 in DNA: TGCGCCAGCAGCCACGGACAGGACCAAGAGACCCAGTACTTC. Amino acid sequence: CASSHGQDQETQYF.

The rearrangement uses TRBV30 and TRBJ1-6; 7 bases line up with TRBD1. The CDR3 is 13 amino acids. Germline CDR1 is GTSNPN and CDR2 is SVGIG (reference sequence). The V gene end was trimmed by 2 bases and the J gene end by 10 bases; junction bases not matched to a gene: 5. The CDR3 region is CAWSRTGDSPLHF. Written as DNA, the CDR3 is TGTGCCTGGAGTCGAACAGGGGACTCACCCCTCCACTTT.

The J gene is TRBJ2-3, the V gene TRBV27; D gene uncertain. The length of the CDR3 is 16 residues. Germline CDR1 MNHEY, CDR2 SMNVEV (reference sequence). Trimming cost V 5 bases and J 2 bases, with 17 bases left between them. The CDR3 DNA sequence: TGTGCCAGCAGTACCGCAAATGGACCGCTCACAGATACGCAGTATTTT. It is translated as CASSTANGPLTDTQYF.

The chain combines TRBV9 with TRBJ1-3; weak D call: TRBD1 (5 bases). Per the germline V gene, CDR1 is SGDLS and CDR2 is YYNGEE. The CDR3 sequence is 16 residues long. V was cut by 4 bases and J by 2 bases, with 16 bases left in between. For the CDR3, the DNA is TGTGCCAGCAGCACCCCCCGAGGGGAACCTGGAAACACCATATATTTT. Protein product: CASSTPRGEPGNTIYF. Full variable domain (missing parts from reference TRBV9 and TRBJ1-3): DSGVTQTPKHLITATGQRVTLRCSPRSGDLSVYWYQQSLDQGLQFLIQYYNGEERAKGNILERFSAQQFPDLHSELNLSSLELGDSALYFCASSTPRGEPGNTIYFGEGSWLTVV.

The rearrangement uses TRBV11-2 and TRBJ1-1; D ambiguous. CDR1 SGHAT and CDR2 FQNNGV come from the germline V gene. CDR3 length: 16 amino acids. Trimming stripped 5 bases from V and 0 bases from J, with 16 bases between. The CDR3 reads CASSPFREGMNTEAFF. CDR3 bases: TGTGCCAGCAGCCCCTTCCGGGAAGGTATGAACACTGAAGCTTTCTTT.

CDR3 sequence (DNA): TGTGCCAGCAGTTTGGGATATGAAGCTTTCTTT. Its translation: CASSLGYEAFF. The V and J genes are TRBV28 and TRBJ1-1; D is ambiguous. The CDR3 consists of 11 residues. Germline CDR1 is MDHEN and CDR2 is SYDVKM. V dropped 3 bases and J dropped 7 bases, with 6 bases sitting between them.

V and J are TRBV10-1 and TRBJ1-5; the match to TRBD1 covers 7 bases. This CDR3 has 17 amino acids. Germline assignment: CDR1 WNHNN and CDR2 SYGVQD (reference sequence). J gave up 9 bases and V 10 bases, and 24 bases lay outside the gene matches. CDR3 DNA sequence: TGCGCCAACCTACGCTCAACCGGACAGGCCATATTACGGCCCCAGCATTTT. Translating it yields CANLRSTGQAILRPQHF.

Here the CDR3 reads CSVVTGPRGQPQHF. CDR3 coding DNA: TGCAGCGTTGTTACAGGCCCTCGGGGTCAGCCCCAGCATTTT. This chain uses TRBV29-1 with TRBJ1-5; D perhaps matches TRBD1 (5 bases). The germline CDR1 and CDR2 sequences are SQVTM and ANQGSEA. V was shortened by 4 bases and J by 6 bases, with 16 bases between the two germline ends. The CDR3 consists of 14 residues.

The rearrangement joins TRBV6-2 or TRBV6-3 to TRBJ1-2; 9 bases agree with TRBD1. V was clipped by 4 bases and J by 5 bases; unmatched bases: 5. Per the germline V gene, CDR1 is MNHEY and CDR2 is SVGEGT. CDR3 length: 14 amino acids. The CDR3 loop reads CASSSGQGFYGYTF. DNA for the CDR3: TGTGCCAGCAGTTCCGGACAGGGGTTTTATGGCTACACCTTC.

This chain uses TRBV28 with TRBJ1-4, with D possibly matching TRBD1 (6 bases). Germline values: CDR1 MDHEN, CDR2 SYDVKM. The CDR3 has 12 residues. V lost 7 bases to trimming and J lost 6 bases, with 9 bases between them. The CDR3 DNA reads TGTGCCAGCACAGGGGAGGATGAAAAACTGTTTTTT. It is translated as CASTGEDEKLFF.

The DNA of the CDR3 is TGTGCCAGCAGCTTGGGACTGAGGGAGACCCAGTACTTC. Translating gives CASSLGLRETQYF. This chain connects TRBV5-6 to TRBJ2-5; D is ambiguous. The V end was cut by 0 bases, the J end by 5 bases, with 8 bases between. Germline V gene sequence: CDR1 SGHDT, CDR2 YYEEEE. CDR3 length equals 13 residues.

The chain combines TRBV6-5 with TRBJ1-2; D gene uncertain. The CDR3 spans 14 residues. CDR1 is MNHEY and CDR2 is SVGAGI in the germline V gene. V lost 0 bases, J lost 8 bases, and 13 bases lay in between. This chain's CDR3 is CASSYSPEYYGYTF. In nucleotides, the CDR3 is TGTGCCAGCAGTTACTCCCCTGAGTATTACGGCTACACCTTC.

A single count supports this clone. The chain carries TRBV6-5 and TRBJ2-1; 11 bases line up with TRBD2. CDR3 length: 14 amino acids. Germline V CDR1 and CDR2: MNHEY, SVGAGI. Trimming removed 10 bases from V and 4 bases from J; junction bases left unmatched: 6. The CDR3 bases are TGTGCCACCCGGTTAGCGGGAGGGTACAATGAGCAGTTCTTC. Amino acid sequence: CATRLAGGYNEQFF.

The sample holds a few counts of this clone. The chain has TRBV2 and TRBJ2-7; 9 bases agree with TRBD1. CDR1 SNHLY and CDR2 FYNNEI come from the germline V gene. This CDR3 has 15 residues. The trim removed 10 bases at V and 6 bases at J, leaving 16 bases unmatched. Written as DNA, the CDR3 is TGTGCCAATTCCCCCAGGGGACAGGGAGACCGCGAGCAGTACTTC. This translates into CANSPRGQGDREQYF.